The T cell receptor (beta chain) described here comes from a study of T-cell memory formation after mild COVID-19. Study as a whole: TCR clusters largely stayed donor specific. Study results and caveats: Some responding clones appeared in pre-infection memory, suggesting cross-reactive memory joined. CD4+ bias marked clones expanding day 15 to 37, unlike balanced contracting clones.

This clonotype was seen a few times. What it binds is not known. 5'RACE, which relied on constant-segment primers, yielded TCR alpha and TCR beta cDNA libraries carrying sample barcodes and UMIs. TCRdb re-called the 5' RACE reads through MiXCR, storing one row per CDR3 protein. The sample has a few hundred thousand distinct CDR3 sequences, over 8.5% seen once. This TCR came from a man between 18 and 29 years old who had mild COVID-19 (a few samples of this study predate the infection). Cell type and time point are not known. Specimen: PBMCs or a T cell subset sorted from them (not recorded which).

CDR3 in amino acids: CSAADRRDTGELFF. DNA of the CDR3: TGCAGTGCTGCCGACAGGCGCGACACCGGGGAGCTGTTTTTT. This chain links TRBV20-1 with TRBJ2-2, with D maybe TRBD1 (6 bases). Germline values: CDR1 DFQATT, CDR2 SNEGSKA (reference sequence). There are 14 residues in the CDR3. The germline V and J ends were trimmed by 5 bases and 3 bases, with 13 bases remaining between them.